The rows below give T cell receptor beta chains drawn from one sample of a study of blood T cell repertoires in COVID-19. Produced via immunoSEQ multiplex PCR; TCRdb's table is partial and in-frame only. This sample has hundreds of thousands of clones, with around 87% found just once. The sequenced sample consisted of PBMCs or T cells enriched from blood (not recorded which). The source is a man aged 25 to 45 who had recovered from COVID-19. The conserved cysteine and the conserved F or W are not part of the CDR3 here. The order of the fields is CDR3 protein, V gene, J gene, D gene. A D gene is named only where the DNA matches it firmly.

cdr3_aa: ASSSGGRRLLNEQF; v_call: TRBV19; j_call: TRBJ2-1; d_call: TRBD2
cdr3_aa: ASSRGDRGNQPQH; v_call: TRBV28; j_call: TRBJ1-5; d_call: TRBD1
cdr3_aa: ASSTKGTEAF; v_call: TRBV7-9; j_call: TRBJ1-1; d_call: NA
cdr3_aa: AWEVLDSEQF; v_call: TRBV30; j_call: TRBJ2-1; d_call: NA
cdr3_aa: ASSPIAGVGEQY; v_call: TRBV11-2; j_call: TRBJ2-7; d_call: TRBD2
cdr3_aa: ASGLVGVDGYT; v_call: TRBV12-5; j_call: TRBJ1-2; d_call: NA
cdr3_aa: ASSLALGGPTGRTGELF; v_call: TRBV7-2; j_call: TRBJ2-2; d_call: TRBD1
cdr3_aa: AARSVAGGWDTQY; v_call: TRBV27; j_call: TRBJ2-3; d_call: TRBD2
cdr3_aa: ASSLVEGRETQY; v_call: TRBV5-4; j_call: TRBJ2-5; d_call: NA
cdr3_aa: ATSRDRLAGELF; v_call: TRBV15; j_call: TRBJ2-2; d_call: NA
cdr3_aa: ASRQGSGGYT; v_call: TRBV6-5; j_call: TRBJ1-2; d_call: NA
cdr3_aa: ASGGGGPTYEQY; v_call: TRBV12-5; j_call: TRBJ2-7; d_call: TRBD2
cdr3_aa: ASSDPDRVDQQY; v_call: TRBV19; j_call: TRBJ2-7; d_call: TRBD1
cdr3_aa: ASSQGQVANYGYT; v_call: TRBV4-1; j_call: TRBJ1-2; d_call: TRBD1
cdr3_aa: ASSQVDFVASGHYEQY; v_call: TRBV4-1; j_call: TRBJ2-7; d_call: TRBD2
cdr3_aa: ASSVDTGNAYNEQF; v_call: TRBV9; j_call: TRBJ2-1; d_call: NA
cdr3_aa: AISSTRGTGMNTGELF; v_call: TRBV10-3; j_call: TRBJ2-2; d_call: TRBD1
cdr3_aa: ASSLLSGRDGYT; v_call: TRBV7-8; j_call: TRBJ1-2; d_call: NA